This passage covers 3 T cell receptor beta chains from one sample sequenced in a study of radiotherapy plus CTLA-4 blockade in lung cancer (dated by TCRdb to 2017 to 2018). Library method: the immunoSEQ multiplex PCR assay. What TCRdb holds here is the immuneACCESS table cut down to in-frame rearrangements. Part of the clones is not present; checked against another copy, under half of the missing clones reflect an unresolved V gene, and the others are unexplained. The sample table contains around 45,000 clones; only one count was recorded for 55% to 80% of them. The ten most abundant clones make up more than 20% of the sample. Here the sequenced sample was peripheral blood, taken from a patient treated with radiotherapy plus ipilimumab. The receptors were sampled from a human donor with non-small cell lung cancer who had a partial response to radiotherapy plus ipilimumab.

J is TRBJ2-1 and V is TRBV19, with 9 bases fitting TRBD1. Germline CDR1 is LNHDA and CDR2 is SQIVND (reference sequence). Trimming took 5 bases from V and 3 from J; bases not matched to a gene: 5. The CDR3 spans 15 residues. CDR3: CASSPTGGGYNEQFF. DNA for the CDR3: TGTGCCAGTAGTCCGACAGGGGGAGGCTACAATGAGCAGTTCTTC.

The chain joins TRBV30 to TRBJ2-5; 7 positions match TRBD1. The germline CDR1 and CDR2 sequences are GTSNPN and SVGIG (reference sequence). CDR3 size: 14 residues. Trimming removed 1 base from V and 5 bases from J; junction bases left unmatched: 7. CDR3 residues: CAWSAARGYETQYF. The CDR3 DNA reads as TGTGCCTGGAGTGCCGCCAGGGGGTACGAGACCCAGTACTTC. Using reference TRBV30 and TRBJ2-5 for the parts outside the CDR3, the full variable domain is SQTIHQWPATLVQPVGSPLSLECTVEGTSNPNLYWYRQAAGRGLQLLFYSVGIGQISSEVPQNLSASRPQDRQFILSSKKLLLSDSGFYLCAWSAARGYETQYFGPGTRLLVL.

This sequence joins TRBV18 and TRBJ1-1; D not certain. The CDR3 is made up of 13 amino acids. Germline CDR1 and CDR2: KGHSH and LQKENI. The V gene lost 3 bases and the J gene lost 1 base, with 6 bases spanning the gap. The CDR3 here is CASSPWQNTEAFF. The CDR3 DNA reads TGTGCCAGCTCACCGTGGCAGAACACTGAAGCTTTCTTT. Together with reference TRBV18 and TRBJ1-1, the CDR3 gives the full variable domain: NAGVMQNPRHLVRRRGQEARLRCSPMKGHSHVYWYRQLPEEGLKFMVYLQKENIIDESGMPKERFSAEFPKEGPSILRIQQVVRGDSAAYFCASSPWQNTEAFFGQGTRLTVV.